This T cell receptor (beta chain) originates from a study of T cell clonotyping in hematopoietic cell transplantation. This clone was observed once. Measured with immunoSEQ multiplex PCR; TCRdb has only the in-frame clones, and not every one. The sample carries fewer than 9,500 clones, approximately 94% recorded once. CDR3 size: 14 residues. In germline, CDR1 is MDHEN, CDR2 SYDVKM. With V trimmed by 7 bases and J by 2 bases, 4 bases remained unmatched. The origin of this receptor is a male patient between 60 and 69 years old who had an allogeneic stem cell transplant from an unrelated donor, so T cells may come from the graft donor. Some clones in this sample may be carry-over from other donors' samples. Sample: peripheral blood mononuclear cells, taken 30 days after allogeneic stem cell transplant. J is TRBJ1-3 and V is TRBV28; 8 bases map to TRBD1. CDR3 protein: CASKDREAGNTIYF. CDR3 in DNA: TGTGCCAGCAAGGACAGGGAAGCTGGAAACACCATATATTTT.